This T cell receptor (beta chain) derives from a study of low-dose radiotherapy and immunotherapy resistance in tumors. Study in general: Patients were treated with intravenous nivolumab at 240 mg every two weeks and were also dosed with ipilimumab at 1 mg/kg every six weeks. The study administered intravenous cyclophosphamide at 200 mg/m2 every two weeks, one day ahead of radiation and immunotherapy.

TRAV- and TRBV-specific primers were used for first-strand cDNA, which covered alpha and beta chains. Amplification of TCRs used a constant-region primer and V-primer adapter for around 18 PCR cycles. TCRdb reprocessed the reads with MiXCR, giving one entry per CDR3 protein. The sample includes tens of thousands of distinct CDR3 sequences, about 25% of them seen just once. J gave up 6 bases and V 4 bases, and 10 bases lay outside the gene matches. Germline V gene sequence: CDR1 DFQATT, CDR2 SNEGSKA (reference sequence). This CDR3 spans 15 amino acids. Regarding time point: after trial treatment. Treatment of the sample: LDRT plus nivolumab, ipilimumab, low-dose cyclophosphamide and aspirin (RACIN trial). As a condition of eligibility, patients had advanced solid tumors lacking tumor-infiltrating lymphocytes.

The sequenced sample was PBMCs, obtained after low-dose radiotherapy plus immunotherapy. This chain uses TRBV20-1 with TRBJ2-7; TRBD2 matches at 12 bases. This clonotype was sampled from a male donor with prostate cancer. The CDR3 loop is CSAIRASGREREQYF. Here the CDR3 DNA reads TGCAGTGCTATTCGGGCTAGCGGGAGGGAGCGCGAGCAGTACTTC.